The clone carrying this T cell receptor (beta chain) was detected only a few times. As yet, its antigen is unknown. Germline lookup yields CDR1 SQVTM and CDR2 ANQGSEA. The CDR3 has 15 residues. The ends were cut back, 3 bases at V and 0 bases at J, with 12 bases in the middle. Assay: immunoSEQ multiplex PCR; the TCRdb copy retains only in-frame clones and omits some. In the table there are some 78,000 clones, around 89% of which are singletons. This sample is drawn from a study of identifying expanded T cells in peripheral blood. General study findings and limits: Differentially abundant clones: around 1.1 between replicates, about 16 at 2 to 3 weeks, roughly 18 at four.

This chain joins TRBV29-1 and TRBJ1-3, with D unclear. Sequenced material: blood. The source is a person aged 18 to 75 in good health. In DNA form, the CDR3 reads TGCAGCGTTGACTCGGGGTTCGACTCTGGAAACACCATATATTTT. It is translated as CSVDSGFDSGNTIYF.